Sequencing of this T cell receptor (beta chain) was carried out in a study of blood T cell repertoires in COVID-19. Looking at the study overall: Acute and convalescent COVID-19 samples came from the United States, Italy and Spain. Sample material is recorded as cDNA or gDNA derived from T cells, B-cell-depleted T cells, or PBMCs.

Source study methods: Estimation of nucleated cell counts relied on the amplification of reference gene primers. The assay was immunoSEQ multiplex PCR, and TCRdb's table has in-frame clones only and misses some. V and J calls plus clone size are reproduced from that table; the DNA served to infer D and trimming. Here the sample spans around 250,000 clones, more than 70% being singletons. Germline values: CDR1 LGHDT, CDR2 YNNKEL (reference sequence). The V and J ends lost 1 base and 1 base respectively, with 11 bases between them. The CDR3 totals 15 residues. The chain joins TRBV3-1 (or the pseudogene TRBV3-2) to TRBJ2-7, with a possible D match to TRBD2 (6 bases). The sample taken for sequencing was peripheral blood. The clonotype comes from a man aged 80 or over with acute or convalescent COVID-19. In nucleotides, the CDR3 is TGTGCCAGCAGCCAAGTAAGGGACTCTTCCTACGAGCAGTACTTC. It is translated as CASSQVRDSSYEQYF.